A single T cell receptor beta chain is shown here with its context. No antigen is known for it. Sequencing used immunoSEQ multiplex PCR; TCRdb keeps in-frame clones, though not all of them. The table has about 95,000 clones, around 87% seen once. Regarding time point: pretreatment peripheral blood. Urothelial carcinoma affected the patients, and it was locally advanced or metastatic. This entry belongs to a study of PD-L1 blockade in urothelial cancer. For the study at large: Atezolizumab (1,200 mg intravenously every 3 weeks) began at some point between 2014 and 2016 for patients. Points from the study as a whole: Tumor-associated blood clones were expanded more by durable-benefit patients at 3 weeks.

CDR3 size: 16 residues. CDR1 is MNHEY and CDR2 is SMNVEV in the germline V gene (reference sequence). J was trimmed by 3 bases and V by 6 bases; bases with no gene match: 14. Sample: PBMCs, taken around atezolizumab (anti-PD-L1) treatment. This clonotype originated in a man between 60 and 70 years old with urothelial cancer. The chain uses TRBV27 and TRBJ2-7, with TRBD1 matching over 7 bases. The CDR3 sequence is CASSAPSATGYYEQYF. The CDR3 DNA sequence: TGTGCCAGCAGCGCTCCTTCCGCGACAGGGTACTACGAGCAGTACTTC.